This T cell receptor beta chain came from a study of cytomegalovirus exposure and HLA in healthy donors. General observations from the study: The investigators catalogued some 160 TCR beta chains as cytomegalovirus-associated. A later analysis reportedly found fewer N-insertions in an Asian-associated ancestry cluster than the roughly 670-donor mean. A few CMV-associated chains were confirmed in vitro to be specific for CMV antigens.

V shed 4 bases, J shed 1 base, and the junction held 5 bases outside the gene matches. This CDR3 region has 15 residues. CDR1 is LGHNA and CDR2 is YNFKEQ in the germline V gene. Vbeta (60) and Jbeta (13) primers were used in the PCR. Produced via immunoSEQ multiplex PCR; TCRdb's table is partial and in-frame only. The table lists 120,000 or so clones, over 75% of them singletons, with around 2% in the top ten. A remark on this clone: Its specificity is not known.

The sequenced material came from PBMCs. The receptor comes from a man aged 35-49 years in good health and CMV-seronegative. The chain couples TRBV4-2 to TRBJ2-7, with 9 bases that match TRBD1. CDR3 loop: CASSREGQGSYEQYF. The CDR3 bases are TGTGCCAGCAGCCGCGAAGGACAGGGGTCCTACGAGCAGTACTTC.